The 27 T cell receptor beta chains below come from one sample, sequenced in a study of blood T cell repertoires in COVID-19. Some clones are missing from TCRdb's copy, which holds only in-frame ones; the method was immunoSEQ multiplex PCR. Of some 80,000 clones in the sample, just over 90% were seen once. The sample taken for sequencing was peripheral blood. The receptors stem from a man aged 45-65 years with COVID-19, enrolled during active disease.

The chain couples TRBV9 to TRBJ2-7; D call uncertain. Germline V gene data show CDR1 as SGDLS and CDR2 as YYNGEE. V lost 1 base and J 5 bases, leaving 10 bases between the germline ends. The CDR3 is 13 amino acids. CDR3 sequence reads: CASSVLTPNEQYF. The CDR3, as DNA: TGTGCCAGCAGCGTACTAACTCCTAACGAGCAGTACTTC.

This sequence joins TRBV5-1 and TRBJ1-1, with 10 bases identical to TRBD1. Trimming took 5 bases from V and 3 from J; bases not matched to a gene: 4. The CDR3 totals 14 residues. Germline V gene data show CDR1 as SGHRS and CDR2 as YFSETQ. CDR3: CASSWTGGDTEAFF. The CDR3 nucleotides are TGCGCCAGCAGTTGGACAGGGGGAGACACTGAAGCTTTCTTT.

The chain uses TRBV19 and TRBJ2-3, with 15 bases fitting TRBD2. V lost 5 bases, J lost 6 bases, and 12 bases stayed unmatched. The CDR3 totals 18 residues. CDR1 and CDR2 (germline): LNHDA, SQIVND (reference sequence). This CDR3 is CASSQGGLAGGGLDTQYF. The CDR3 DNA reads TGTGCCAGTAGTCAAGGGGGACTAGCGGGAGGAGGTTTGGATACGCAGTATTTT.

This chain's CDR3 is CASSSQGANSPLHF. CDR3 nucleotides: TGTGCCAGCAGCTCACAGGGCGCGAATTCACCCCTCCACTTT. The chain carries TRBV7-2 and TRBJ1-6; D possibly corresponds to TRBD1 (6 bases). There are 14 residues in the CDR3. The V end was cut by 4 bases, the J end by 7 bases, with 11 bases between. CDR1 and CDR2 (germline): SGHTA, FQGNSA.

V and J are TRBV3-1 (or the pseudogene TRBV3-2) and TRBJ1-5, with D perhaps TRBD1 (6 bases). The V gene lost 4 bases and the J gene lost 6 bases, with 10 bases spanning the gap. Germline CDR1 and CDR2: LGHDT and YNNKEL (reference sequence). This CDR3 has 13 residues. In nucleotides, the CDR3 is TGTGCCAGCAGCCCCTCACAGGGTCAGCCCCAGCATTTT. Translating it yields CASSPSQGQPQHF.

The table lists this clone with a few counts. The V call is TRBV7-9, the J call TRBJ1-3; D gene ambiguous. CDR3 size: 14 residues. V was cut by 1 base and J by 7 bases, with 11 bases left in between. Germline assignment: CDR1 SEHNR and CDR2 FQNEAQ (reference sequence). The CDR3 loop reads CASSLGGFGNTIYF. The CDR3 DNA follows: TGTGCCAGCAGCTTAGGTGGATTCGGGAACACCATATATTTT.

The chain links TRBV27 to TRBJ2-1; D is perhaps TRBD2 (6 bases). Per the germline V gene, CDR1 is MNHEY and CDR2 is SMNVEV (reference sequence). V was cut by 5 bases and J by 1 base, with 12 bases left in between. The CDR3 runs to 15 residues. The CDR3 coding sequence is TGTGCCAGCAGTCTGGGACTGACATCCTACAATGAGCAGTTCTTC. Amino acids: CASSLGLTSYNEQFF.

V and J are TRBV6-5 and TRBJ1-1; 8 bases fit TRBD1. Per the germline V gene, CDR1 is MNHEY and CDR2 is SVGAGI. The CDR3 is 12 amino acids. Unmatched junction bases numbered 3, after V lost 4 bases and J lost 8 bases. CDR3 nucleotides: TGTGCCAGCAGTTTACGACAGGGGGAAGCTTTCTTT. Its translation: CASSLRQGEAFF.

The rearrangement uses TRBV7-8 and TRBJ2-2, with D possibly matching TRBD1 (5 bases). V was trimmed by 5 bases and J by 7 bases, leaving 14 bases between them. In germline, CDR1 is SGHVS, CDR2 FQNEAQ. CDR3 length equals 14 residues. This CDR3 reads CASSLPGYGGELFF. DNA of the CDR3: TGTGCCAGCAGCCTCCCAGGGTACGGCGGGGAGCTGTTTTTT.

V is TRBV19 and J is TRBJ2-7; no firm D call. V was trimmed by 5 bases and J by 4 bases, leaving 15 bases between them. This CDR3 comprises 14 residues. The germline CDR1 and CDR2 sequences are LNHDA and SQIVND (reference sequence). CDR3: CASSFRHSLYEQYF. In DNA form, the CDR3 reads TGTGCCAGTAGTTTTAGACATTCGCTTTACGAGCAGTACTTC.

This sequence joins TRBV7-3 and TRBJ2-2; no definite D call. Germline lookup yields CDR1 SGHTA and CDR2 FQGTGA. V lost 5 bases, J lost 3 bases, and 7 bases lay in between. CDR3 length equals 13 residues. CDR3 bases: TGTGCCAGCAGCCACGGGTACACCGGGGAGCTGTTTTTT. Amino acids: CASSHGYTGELFF.

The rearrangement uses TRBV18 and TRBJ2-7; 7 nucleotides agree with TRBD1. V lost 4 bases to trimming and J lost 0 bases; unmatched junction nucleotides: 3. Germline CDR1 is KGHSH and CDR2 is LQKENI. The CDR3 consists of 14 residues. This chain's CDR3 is CASSRTGSSYEQYF. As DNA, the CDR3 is TGTGCCAGCTCACGGACAGGATCCTCCTACGAGCAGTACTTC.

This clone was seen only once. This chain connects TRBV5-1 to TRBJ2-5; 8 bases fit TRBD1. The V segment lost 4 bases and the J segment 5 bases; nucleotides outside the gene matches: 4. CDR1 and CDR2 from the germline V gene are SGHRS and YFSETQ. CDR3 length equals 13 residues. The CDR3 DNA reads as TGCGCCAGCAGCGAGACAGGGGAGGAGACCCAGTACTTC. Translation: CASSETGEETQYF.

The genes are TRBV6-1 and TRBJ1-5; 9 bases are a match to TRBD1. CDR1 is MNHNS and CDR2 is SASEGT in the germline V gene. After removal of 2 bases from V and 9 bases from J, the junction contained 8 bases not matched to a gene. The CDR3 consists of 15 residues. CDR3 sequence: CASSETLTGGTPQHF. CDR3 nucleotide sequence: TGTGCCAGCAGTGAAACCTTGACAGGGGGGACGCCCCAGCATTTT.

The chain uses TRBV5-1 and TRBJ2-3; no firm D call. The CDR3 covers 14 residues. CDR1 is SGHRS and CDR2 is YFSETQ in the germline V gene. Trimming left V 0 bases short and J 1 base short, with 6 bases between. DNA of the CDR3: TGCGCCAGCAGCTTGGGAGCTGGCACAGATACGCAGTATTTT. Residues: CASSLGAGTDTQYF. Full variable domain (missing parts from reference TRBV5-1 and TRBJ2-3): KAGVTQTPRYLIKTRGQQVTLSCSPISGHRSVSWYQQTPGQGLQFLFEYFSETQRNKGNFPGRFSGRQFSNSRSEMNVSTLELGDSALYLCASSLGAGTDTQYFGPGTRLTVL.

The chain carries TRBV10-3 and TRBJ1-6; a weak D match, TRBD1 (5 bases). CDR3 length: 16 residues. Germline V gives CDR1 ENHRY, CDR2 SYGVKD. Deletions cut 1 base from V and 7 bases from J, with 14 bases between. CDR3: CAISEWGGRGNSPLHF. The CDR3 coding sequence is TGTGCCATCAGTGAGTGGGGGGGACGGGGGAATTCACCCCTCCACTTT.

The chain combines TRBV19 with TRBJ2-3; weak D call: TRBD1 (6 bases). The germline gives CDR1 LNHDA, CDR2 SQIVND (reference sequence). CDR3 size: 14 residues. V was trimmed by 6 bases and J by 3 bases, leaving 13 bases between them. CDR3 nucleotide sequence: TGTGCCAGTAGGGACAGAGGACGGACAGATACGCAGTATTTT. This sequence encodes CASRDRGRTDTQYF.

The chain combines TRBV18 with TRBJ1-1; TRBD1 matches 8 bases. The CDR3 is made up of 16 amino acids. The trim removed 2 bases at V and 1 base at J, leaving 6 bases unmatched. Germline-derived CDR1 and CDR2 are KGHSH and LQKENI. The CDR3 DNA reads TGTGCCAGCTCACCAATTGGAGGGACAGGGAACACTGAAGCTTTCTTT. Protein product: CASSPIGGTGNTEAFF.

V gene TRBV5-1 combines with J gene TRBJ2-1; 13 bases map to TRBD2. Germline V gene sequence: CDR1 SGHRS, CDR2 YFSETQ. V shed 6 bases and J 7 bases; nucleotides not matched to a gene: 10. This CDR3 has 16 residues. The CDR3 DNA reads TGCGCCAGCACGCCCGGACTAGCGGGAGTCTTTAATGAGCAGTTCTTC. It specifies CASTPGLAGVFNEQFF.

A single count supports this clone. The CDR3 loop is CASRTGGQGEDTQYF. The CDR3 DNA sequence: TGTGCCAGCAGGACCGGGGGACAGGGGGAGGATACGCAGTATTTT. This sequence joins TRBV28 and TRBJ2-3; TRBD1 agrees at 11 bases. CDR1 and CDR2 from the germline V gene are MDHEN and SYDVKM. The CDR3 totals 15 residues. V was clipped by 6 bases and J by 6 bases; unmatched bases: 8.

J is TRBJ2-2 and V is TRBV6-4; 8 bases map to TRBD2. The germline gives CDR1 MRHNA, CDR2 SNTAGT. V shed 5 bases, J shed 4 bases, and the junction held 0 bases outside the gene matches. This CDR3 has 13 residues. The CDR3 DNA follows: TGTGCCAGCAGTAGCGGGAGCACCGGGGAGCTGTTTTTT. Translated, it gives CASSSGSTGELFF.

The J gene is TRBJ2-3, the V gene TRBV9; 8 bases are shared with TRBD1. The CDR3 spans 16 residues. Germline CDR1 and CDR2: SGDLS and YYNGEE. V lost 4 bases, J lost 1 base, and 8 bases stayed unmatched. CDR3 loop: CASSFPDREGTDTQYF. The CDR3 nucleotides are TGTGCCAGCAGCTTCCCGGACAGGGAAGGCACAGATACGCAGTATTTT.

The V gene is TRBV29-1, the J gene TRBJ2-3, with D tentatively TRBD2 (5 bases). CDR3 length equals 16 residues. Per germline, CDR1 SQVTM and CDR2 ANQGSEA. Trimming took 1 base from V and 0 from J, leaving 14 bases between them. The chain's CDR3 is CSVEADQEVSTDTQYF. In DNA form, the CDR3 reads TGCAGCGTTGAAGCCGACCAGGAGGTTAGCACAGATACGCAGTATTTT.

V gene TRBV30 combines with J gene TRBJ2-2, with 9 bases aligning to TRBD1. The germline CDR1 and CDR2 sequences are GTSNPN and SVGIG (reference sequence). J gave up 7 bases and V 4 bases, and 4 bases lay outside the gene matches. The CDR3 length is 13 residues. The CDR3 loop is CAWKGQGDGELFF. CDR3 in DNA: TGTGCCTGGAAGGGACAGGGCGACGGGGAGCTGTTTTTT. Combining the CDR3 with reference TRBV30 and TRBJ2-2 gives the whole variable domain SQTIHQWPATLVQPVGSPLSLECTVEGTSNPNLYWYRQAAGRGLQLLFYSVGIGQISSEVPQNLSASRPQDRQFILSSKKLLLSDSGFYLCAWKGQGDGELFFGEGSRLTVL.

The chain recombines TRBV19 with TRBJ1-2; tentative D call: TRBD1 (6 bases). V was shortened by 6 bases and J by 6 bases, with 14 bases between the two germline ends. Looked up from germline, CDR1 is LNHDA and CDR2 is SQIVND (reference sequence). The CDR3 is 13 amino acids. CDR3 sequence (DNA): TGTGCCAGTAGAACAGGACAGAGAAATGGCTACACCTTC. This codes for CASRTGQRNGYTF.

As DNA, the CDR3 is TGTGCCAGCACCGGCGGGAATGAAAAACTGTTTTTT. Its translation is CASTGGNEKLFF. The chain couples TRBV12-3 or TRBV12-4 to TRBJ1-4, with D unresolved. The length of the CDR3 is 12 residues. V lost 7 bases and J lost 5, with 8 bases in between.

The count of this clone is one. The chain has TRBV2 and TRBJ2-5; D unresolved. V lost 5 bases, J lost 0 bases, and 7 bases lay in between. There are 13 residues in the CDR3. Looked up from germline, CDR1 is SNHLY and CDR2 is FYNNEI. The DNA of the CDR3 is TGTGCCAGCAGTATACTTTACCAAGAGACCCAGTACTTC. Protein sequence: CASSILYQETQYF.